What follows are 3 T cell receptor beta chains derived from one specimen sequenced in a study of OX40 agonist ivuxolimab in advanced cancers. TCRdb's copy holds only in-frame clones and misses some; the assay was immunoSEQ multiplex PCR. The sample contains under 100,000 clones, around 85% of which appear only once. Here the sequenced sample was CD4+ or CD8+ T cells sorted from blood, taken in a trial of the OX40 agonist ivuxolimab. These receptors originate from an adult with an advanced solid tumor such as melanoma, head and neck, liver or kidney cancer.

The CDR3 spells CASSGVAGYEQYF. The DNA of the CDR3 is TGTGCCAGCAGTGGGGTAGCGGGGTACGAGCAGTACTTC. The chain recombines TRBV2 with TRBJ2-7, with TRBD2 matching over 8 bases. The CDR3 contains 13 residues. V gave up 4 bases and J gave up 4 bases; unmatched junction bases: 3. Germline loops: CDR1 SNHLY, CDR2 FYNNEI. Filled out from reference TRBV2 and TRBJ2-7, the complete variable domain reads EPEVTQTPSHQVTQMGQEVILRCVPISNHLYFYWYRQILGQKVEFLVSFYNNEISEKSEIFDDQFSVERPDGSNFTLKIRSTKLEDSAMYFCASSGVAGYEQYFGPGTRLTVT.

This clone was observed a handful of times. The rearrangement links TRBV2 to TRBJ2-1; TRBD2 matches 7 bases. CDR1 and CDR2 from the germline V gene are SNHLY and FYNNEI. The ends lost 7 bases at V and 8 bases at J; junction bases unmatched: 11. This CDR3 region has 14 residues. CDR3: CASNRERGVDEQFF. In nucleotides, the CDR3 is TGTGCCAGCAACCGGGAGCGGGGTGTAGATGAGCAGTTCTTC.

The CDR3 DNA is TGTGCCAGTAGGCGGGGGGTGCGGTCTCAGCCCCAGCATTTT. This encodes CASRRGVRSQPQHF. This chain joins TRBV19 and TRBJ1-5; weak D call: TRBD1 (5 bases). In germline, CDR1 is LNHDA, CDR2 SQIVND (reference sequence). There are 14 residues in the CDR3. Trimming took 6 bases from V and 6 from J, leaving 15 bases between them.